This T cell receptor beta chain was documented in a study of T cell responses to AZD1222 COVID-19 vaccine. Overall study findings and caveats: It was only a handful of AZD1222 recipients who were seropositive at baseline. Compared with day 0, the breadth and depth of the Spike-specific TCR repertoire rose significantly after two doses of AZD1222. Donors, mostly white British, included more females; clonal diversity was possibly underestimated.

Remarks on this clone: What it binds is unknown.

The data were produced by immunoSEQ multiplex PCR, yet TCRdb's version contains in-frame clones alone and is incomplete. The data hold about 100,000 clones, with approximately 89% observed a single time. CDR1 and CDR2 (germline): LGHNA, YNFKEQ. The CDR3 is 17 residues long. V gave up 2 bases and J gave up 3 bases; unmatched junction bases: 13. The chain links TRBV4-2 to TRBJ2-7, with 7 bases identical to TRBD2. The sequencing used peripheral blood, collected 28 days after the second AZD1222 dose. This clonotype was sampled from an adult who received the AZD1222 COVID-19 vaccine. The CDR3 reads CASSQFARGELIYEQYF. The CDR3 DNA sequence: TGTGCCAGCAGCCAATTCGCCCGGGGGGAACTCATCTACGAGCAGTACTTC.